The sequence of this T cell receptor beta chain was determined in a study of T-cell memory formation after mild COVID-19. Across the whole study: Most TCR clusters belonged to a single donor. Study-level points and caveats: In pre-infection memory, a portion of responding clones appeared, which suggested that cross-reactive memory joined.

5'RACE primed from the constant segment yielded TCR alpha and TCR beta cDNA libraries bearing sample barcodes and UMIs. MiXCR, run by TCRdb on the 5' RACE reads, gives a single entry per CDR3 protein. Among nearly 200,000 distinct CDR3 sequences listed, around 20% were seen once. In the case of this clonotype: Its antigen is as yet unknown.

The specimen was PBMCs or a T cell subset sorted from them (not recorded which). This receptor was obtained from an adult woman who had mild COVID-19 (a few samples of this study predate the infection). Cell type and time point are not known.

CDR3 sequence: CSVVGPSPSGANVLTF. CDR3 coding DNA: TGCAGCGTGGTGGGGCCGTCCCCCTCTGGGGCCAACGTCCTGACTTTC. The rearrangement uses TRBV29-1 and TRBJ2-6; TRBD1 might be the D (5 bases). Germline V gives CDR1 SQVTM, CDR2 ANQGSEA. V was clipped by 6 bases and J by 0 bases, with 15 bases between them. The CDR3 is made up of 16 amino acids.